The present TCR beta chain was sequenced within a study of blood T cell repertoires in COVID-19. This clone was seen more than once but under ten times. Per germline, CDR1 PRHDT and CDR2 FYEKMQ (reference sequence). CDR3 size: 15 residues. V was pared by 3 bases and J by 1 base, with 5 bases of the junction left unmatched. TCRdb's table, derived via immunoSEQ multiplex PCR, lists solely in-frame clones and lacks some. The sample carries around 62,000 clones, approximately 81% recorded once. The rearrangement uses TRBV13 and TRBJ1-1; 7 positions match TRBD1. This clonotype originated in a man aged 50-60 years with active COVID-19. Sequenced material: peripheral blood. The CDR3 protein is CASSFRGYQNTEAFF. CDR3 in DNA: TGTGCCAGCAGCTTCAGGGGGTACCAGAACACTGAAGCTTTCTTT. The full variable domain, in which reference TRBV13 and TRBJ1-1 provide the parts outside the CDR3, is AAGVIQSPRHLIKEKRETATLKCYPIPRHDTVYWYQQGPGQDPQFLISFYEKMQSDKGSIPDRFSAQQFSDYHSELNMSSLELGDSALYFCASSFRGYQNTEAFFGQGTRLTVV.